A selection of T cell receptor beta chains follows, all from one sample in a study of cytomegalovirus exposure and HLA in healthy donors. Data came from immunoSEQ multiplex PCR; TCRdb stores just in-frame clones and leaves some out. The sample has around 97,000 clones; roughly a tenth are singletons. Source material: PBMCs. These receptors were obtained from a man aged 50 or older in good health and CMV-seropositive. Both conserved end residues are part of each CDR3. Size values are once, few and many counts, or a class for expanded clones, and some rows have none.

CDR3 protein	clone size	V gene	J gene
CARSGIAFQETQYF	few	TRBV5-3	TRBJ2-5
CATSRDGTSTDTQYF	few	TRBV15	TRBJ2-3
CASSSRASGSPGYEQYF	-	TRBV5-1	TRBJ2-7
CASSLYASGAQETQYF	-	TRBV5-1	TRBJ2-5
CSVGQWYQETQYF	-	TRBV29-1	TRBJ2-5
CASSRQGASNEKLFF	-	TRBV28	TRBJ1-4
CASGSGREDNEQFF	few	TRBV19	TRBJ2-1
CASTLAGVGEQYF	-	TRBV2	TRBJ2-7
CASSILSGTGEQLFF	-	TRBV19	TRBJ1-4
CASSPQGLSGNTIYF	-	TRBV18	TRBJ1-3
CASSPRQGIGETQYF	-	TRBV18	TRBJ2-5
CAWSVGGAGNTIYF	-	TRBV30	TRBJ1-3
CASSWDTQNYGYTF	-	TRBV5-6	TRBJ1-2
CASSLGQLMSSGANVLTF	-	TRBV11-2	TRBJ2-6
CASSAQGNSGNTIYF	few	TRBV6-1	TRBJ1-3